This T cell receptor (beta chain) was captured by sequencing in a study of T cell repertoires and HLA-DP antigens. Study details: CD4+ T cells were cocultured with HeLa cells expressing HLA-DP. Broader study findings: Sorted CD137+ cells had clonality around 0.39 against both alloantigens, versus approximately 0.04 pre-culture.

Of note for this clone: The antigen remains unidentified.

Average purity of the negatively selected CD4+ T cells was 97.7%. Untouched CD4+ T cells were bead-isolated from PBMC at around 98% purity. The assay was immunoSEQ multiplex PCR, and TCRdb's table has in-frame clones only and misses some. The sample consists of approximately 86,000 clones, approximately 86% of them appearing once. This CDR3 spans 16 amino acids. The junction had 12 bases not matched to a gene; V was cut back by 5 bases and J by 6 bases. CDR1 SNHLY and CDR2 FYNNEI come from the germline V gene. Source material: CD4+ T cells from PBMCs. The chain has TRBV2 and TRBJ2-3, with 9 bases matching TRBD2. The source is a man in his fifties in good health and CMV-seronegative. The CDR3 loop reads CASSRSGLALADTQYF. CDR3 nucleotides: TGTGCCAGCAGTCGAAGTGGACTAGCGTTAGCGGATACGCAGTATTTT.